The TCR beta chain under discussion was sequenced for a study of OX40 agonist ivuxolimab in advanced cancers. This clone appeared once. Its specificity is unknown. V lost 4 bases to trimming and J lost 4 bases, with 16 bases between them. Germline CDR1 reads SEHNR; CDR2 reads FQNEAQ (reference sequence). This CDR3 spans 15 amino acids. Some clones are missing from TCRdb's copy, which holds only in-frame ones; the method was immunoSEQ multiplex PCR. The sample gives roughly 41,000 clones, 82% of which show up once; about 1.8% is in the top ten. Study outcomes and limitations: The mean number of expanded clones was higher in CD8+ T cells than in CD4+.

Source: CD4+ or CD8+ T cells sorted from blood, taken in a trial of the OX40 agonist ivuxolimab. This clonotype was sampled from an adult with an advanced solid tumor such as melanoma, head and neck, liver or kidney cancer. The gene calls are TRBV7-9 and TRBJ1-2; D remains ambiguous. CDR3 bases: TGTGCCAGCAGCTCCCTCGGAGGGAACGCCTATGGCTACACCTTC. Protein product: CASSSLGGNAYGYTF.